This TCR beta chain was identified in a study of coeliac disease. There are a few counts of this clone. Antigen unknown. Study outcomes and limitations: Active celiac intraepithelial and lamina propria samples had lower TRB and TRG clonality than control samples.

The V gene end was trimmed by 2 bases and the J gene end by 0 bases; junction bases not matched to a gene: 1. The CDR3 runs 15 residues. Germline CDR1 SGHTA, CDR2 FQGNSA. Generated by immunoSEQ multiplex PCR, the TCRdb table keeps only in-frame clones and is missing some. The sample lists some 1,700 clones, around 70% occurring once. The chain couples TRBV7-2 to TRBJ2-7; 10 nucleotides line up with TRBD2. The specimen was lymphocytes from the gut lamina propria. This receptor was obtained from a human donor without celiac disease. This CDR3 reads CASSLLAGVSYEQYF. CDR3 nucleotide sequence: TGTGCCAGCAGCTTACTAGCGGGGGTCTCCTACGAGCAGTACTTC.